The 26 T cell receptor beta chains given below trace back to one sample, sequenced in a study of blood T cell repertoires in COVID-19. Repertoires were generated with immunoSEQ multiplex PCR, while TCRdb's copy carries only in-frame clones and drops some. Of 65,000 to 80,000 clones in the sample, roughly 90% were seen once. The sample taken for sequencing was peripheral blood. The source of these receptors is a young man with acute or convalescent COVID-19.

The gene calls are TRBV27 and TRBJ2-5; a weak D match, TRBD1 (6 bases). V dropped 5 bases and J dropped 4 bases, with 14 bases sitting between them. The CDR3 is made up of 14 amino acids. Per the germline V gene, CDR1 is MNHEY and CDR2 is SMNVEV (reference sequence). CDR3 sequence (DNA): TGTGCCAGCAGTCCCCGGGACACCTTAGAGACCCAGTACTTC. Protein sequence: CASSPRDTLETQYF.

CDR3 protein: CASSQEGAETQYF. CDR3 DNA: TGTGCCAGCAGCCAAGAGGGGGCAGAGACCCAGTACTTC. The V call is TRBV3-1 (or the pseudogene TRBV3-2), the J call TRBJ2-5, with D possibly matching TRBD1 (6 bases). Germline lookup yields CDR1 LGHDT and CDR2 YNNKEL (reference sequence). CDR3 length: 13 amino acids. Trimming took off 0 bases at V and 4 bases at J, with 6 bases between the two ends.

The V and J genes are TRBV2 and TRBJ2-5, with a weak D call TRBD2 (5 bases). The CDR3 consists of 16 residues. The germline gives CDR1 SNHLY, CDR2 FYNNEI. V lost 6 bases to trimming and J lost 7 bases, with 24 bases between them. CDR3 protein: CASSETRRPPRGTQYF. CDR3 nucleotides: TGTGCCAGCAGCGAAACTCGACGTCCACCCCGGGGGACCCAGTACTTC.

This chain joins TRBV9 and TRBJ2-3; maybe TRBD2 (6 bases). V gave up 0 bases and J gave up 0 bases, with 14 bases separating them. The V gene's germline CDR1 is SGDLS and CDR2 YYNGEE. The CDR3 has 17 residues. The CDR3 sequence: CASSVEWGGVSTDTQYF. The CDR3 region has the DNA TGTGCCAGCAGCGTAGAATGGGGCGGGGTGAGCACAGATACGCAGTATTTT.

V usage is TRBV3-1 (or the pseudogene TRBV3-2) and J usage is TRBJ2-7; weak D call: TRBD1 (7 bases). Germline CDR1 and CDR2: LGHDT and YNNKEL (reference sequence). CDR3 length equals 15 residues. V was clipped by 1 base and J by 6 bases, with 16 bases between them. Written as DNA, the CDR3 is TGTGCCAGCAGCCAAGGCGGGACAGTCCACCCCGAGCAGTACTTC. Translating it yields CASSQGGTVHPEQYF.

The CDR3 DNA follows: TGTGCCAGCATATCGGGACAGGGAGGTGGCTACACCTTC. Translated: CASISGQGGGYTF. The rearrangement joins TRBV6-5 to TRBJ1-2; 9 positions match TRBD1. V was pared by 7 bases and J by 7 bases, with 7 bases of the junction left unmatched. The germline V gene has CDR1 MNHEY and CDR2 SVGAGI. The CDR3 totals 13 residues.

The chain combines TRBV6-1 with TRBJ1-1; no clear D gene. Germline CDR1 is MNHNS and CDR2 is SASEGT. This CDR3 contains 16 residues. V lost 2 bases and J lost 0, with 13 bases in between. The DNA for the CDR3 is TGTGCCAGCAGTGAATTGGAGGGCACAATGAACACTGAAGCTTTCTTT. This encodes CASSELEGTMNTEAFF.

The CDR3 DNA reads as TGTGCCAGCAGTGCTGAAGGGGCAGGCCAAGAGACCCAGTACTTC. Its protein is CASSAEGAGQETQYF. The chain joins TRBV2 to TRBJ2-5, with D possibly TRBD1 on 5 matching bases. Germline V gene data show CDR1 as SNHLY and CDR2 as FYNNEI. The CDR3 extends over 15 amino acids. V lost 4 bases and J lost 1, with 13 bases in between.

This clone appeared once. The chain joins TRBV5-1 to TRBJ2-3; 10 bases map to TRBD2. V lost 4 bases to trimming and J lost 2 bases; unmatched junction nucleotides: 4. Germline loops: CDR1 SGHRS, CDR2 YFSETQ. This CDR3 has 15 residues. The CDR3, as DNA: TGCGCCAGCAGCAAGACTAGCGGGTACACAGATACGCAGTATTTT. Translated: CASSKTSGYTDTQYF.

This clone was recorded a few times. The V gene is TRBV5-4, the J gene TRBJ1-2; 7 nucleotides align to TRBD1. The CDR3 is 12 amino acids. Germline loops: CDR1 SGHNT, CDR2 YYREEE (reference sequence). Trimming removed 0 bases from V and 8 bases from J; junction bases left unmatched: 1. In DNA, the CDR3 is TGTGCCAGCAGCTTGGACAGGGGAGGCTACACCTTC. It translates to CASSLDRGGYTF.

V usage is TRBV24-1 and J usage is TRBJ2-3; 14 nucleotides line up with TRBD2. V dropped 3 bases and J dropped 4; count of bases not matched to a gene: 8. CDR3 length: 18 residues. Germline values: CDR1 KGHDR, CDR2 SFDVKD. The CDR3 sequence is CATSDPGTSGREADTQYF. The DNA for the CDR3 is TGTGCCACCAGTGATCCTGGGACTAGCGGGAGAGAGGCAGATACGCAGTATTTT.

This rearrangement joins TRBV29-1 to TRBJ1-5; 7 bases fit TRBD1. V trimming: 5 bases; J trimming: 2 bases; junction bases outside the gene matches: 3. This CDR3 region has 13 residues. CDR1 and CDR2 from the germline V gene are SQVTM and ANQGSEA. CDR3 DNA: TGCAGCGTTACTCAGGGGGGCAATCAGCCCCAGCATTTT. It yields the protein CSVTQGGNQPQHF. The full variable domain, in which reference TRBV29-1 and TRBJ1-5 provide the parts outside the CDR3, is SAVISQKPSRDICQRGTSLTIQCQVDSQVTMMFWYRQQPGQSLTLIATANQGSEATYESGFVIDKFPISRPNLTFSTLTVSNMSPEDSSIYLCSVTQGGNQPQHFGDGTRLSIL.

The rearrangement links TRBV5-4 to TRBJ1-1; 8 bases align to TRBD1. This CDR3 comprises 16 residues. CDR1 and CDR2 from the germline V gene are SGHNT and YYREEE (reference sequence). V was clipped by 0 bases and J by 8 bases; unmatched bases: 12. The DNA of the CDR3 is TGTGCCAGCAGCTTGGCCCCTGGACAGGGCGGTCCAGAAGCTTTCTTT. Its protein is CASSLAPGQGGPEAFF.

V and J are TRBV6-2 or TRBV6-3 and TRBJ2-1; TRBD2 matches at 9 bases. The length of the CDR3 is 16 residues. CDR1 and CDR2 (germline): MNHEY, SVGEGT. The V and J ends lost 2 bases and 6 bases, in that order; junction bases with no gene match: 8. The CDR3 region has the DNA TGTGCCAGCAGTTACAGGAAGCGGGAGGAGGGCAATGAGCAGTTCTTC. Residues: CASSYRKREEGNEQFF.

This clone was observed once. The V call is TRBV3-1 (or the pseudogene TRBV3-2), the J call TRBJ2-4; 9 nucleotides agree with TRBD2. Germline lookup yields CDR1 LGHDT and CDR2 YNNKEL (reference sequence). The CDR3 has 15 residues. V lost 1 base to trimming and J lost 4 bases; unmatched junction nucleotides: 2. The CDR3 loop reads CASSQGLAGKNIQYF. DNA of the CDR3: TGTGCCAGCAGCCAAGGGCTAGCGGGAAAAAACATTCAGTACTTC.

The chain is built from TRBV9 and TRBJ1-6; no clear D. The germline V and J ends were trimmed by 0 bases and 0 bases, with 10 bases remaining between them. Germline CDR1 SGDLS, CDR2 YYNGEE. This CDR3 has 17 amino acids. This CDR3 is CASSVDAGRSYNSPLHF. The CDR3 DNA reads as TGTGCCAGCAGCGTAGATGCAGGTCGCTCCTATAATTCACCCCTCCACTTT.

The chain joins TRBV19 to TRBJ1-2, with D tentatively TRBD1 (5 bases). The germline V gene encodes CDR1 LNHDA and CDR2 SQIVND (reference sequence). CDR3 length: 15 amino acids. Trimming left V 7 bases short and J 4 bases short, with 19 bases between. This CDR3 reads CASKAGQHTSYGYTF. The CDR3 DNA reads TGTGCCAGTAAGGCGGGGCAGCATACTAGCTATGGCTACACCTTC.

With respect to this clone: One end of the junction fails to match germline, which may point to a read error. The chain is built from TRBV10-2 and TRBJ1-2; D is perhaps TRBD1 (6 bases). CDR3 length equals 14 residues. Germline V gene sequence: CDR1 WSHSY, CDR2 SAAADI. The CDR3 here is CASRGGLASVEGSF. The CDR3 DNA is TGCGCCAGCAGGGGGGGGCTAGCCTCGGTGGAGGGTTCCTTC.

This chain connects TRBV28 to TRBJ2-3; D not certain. Deletions cut 2 bases from V and 7 bases from J, with 10 bases between. The CDR3 extends over 13 amino acids. From germline, CDR1 is MDHEN and CDR2 SYDVKM. The CDR3 reads CASSLGPGNTQYF. For the CDR3, the DNA is TGTGCCAGCAGTTTAGGGCCCGGCAATACGCAGTATTTT.

The chain employs TRBV7-2 and TRBJ1-5, with D hard to call. V was cut by 4 bases and J by 2 bases, with 6 bases left in between. Germline V CDR1 and CDR2: SGHTA, FQGNSA. This CDR3 contains 13 residues. The CDR3 protein is CASSSRGNQPQHF. CDR3 sequence (DNA): TGTGCCAGCAGCTCGCGGGGCAATCAGCCCCAGCATTTT.

This clone appeared once. V usage is TRBV5-8 and J usage is TRBJ1-5; no clear D gene. CDR1 is SGHTS, CDR2 YDEGEE, per germline. Between the trimmed V and J ends, which lost 0 bases and 9 bases, there was a span of 7 bases. This CDR3 region has 12 residues. CDR3 in DNA: TGTGCCAGCAGCTTGGTACGGGGGCCCCAGCATTTT. Protein product: CASSLVRGPQHF. Looking up the rest from reference TRBV5-8 and TRBJ1-5 gives the full variable domain: EAGVTQSPTHLIKTRGQQATLRCSPISGHTSVYWYQQALGLGLQFLLWYDEGEERNRGNFPPRFSGRQFPNYSSELNVNALELEDSALYLCASSLVRGPQHFGDGTRLSIL.

The chain is built from TRBV2 and TRBJ1-3, with 7 bases fitting TRBD1. This CDR3 is 13 amino acids long. Germline V CDR1 and CDR2: SNHLY, FYNNEI. Unmatched junction bases numbered 3, after V lost 4 bases and J lost 6 bases. CDR3 nucleotides: TGTGCCAGCAGTGTACAGGGGCTAAACACCATATATTTT. Its protein is CASSVQGLNTIYF. The variable domain in full, with the rest retrieved from reference TRBV2 and TRBJ1-3, is EPEVTQTPSHQVTQMGQEVILRCVPISNHLYFYWYRQILGQKVEFLVSFYNNEISEKSEIFDDQFSVERPDGSNFTLKIRSTKLEDSAMYFCASSVQGLNTIYFGEGSWLTVV.

This clone was found a few times. The V gene is TRBV2, the J gene TRBJ1-4; TRBD1 matches 8 bases. CDR3 length: 16 amino acids. V lost 4 bases to trimming and J lost 4 bases; unmatched junction nucleotides: 8. Germline V CDR1 and CDR2: SNHLY, FYNNEI. CDR3 bases: TGTGCCAGCAGTGTCTCCAGGGGGCTTATTAATGAAAAACTGTTTTTT. It is translated as CASSVSRGLINEKLFF.

The rearrangement joins TRBV6-4 to TRBJ1-3; tentative D call: TRBD1 (5 bases). V lost 2 bases to trimming and J lost 4 bases, with 12 bases between them. The germline gives CDR1 MRHNA, CDR2 SNTAGT. The CDR3 has 15 residues. In DNA form, the CDR3 reads TGTGCCAGCAGTGACCCGCGGGGGACCGGAAACACCATATATTTT. Amino acid sequence: CASSDPRGTGNTIYF.

This clone was picked up a small number of times. The chain combines TRBV4-1 with TRBJ1-1; D not certain. The germline gives CDR1 MGHRA, CDR2 YSYEKL. The CDR3 spans 15 residues. Trimming removed 0 bases from V and 0 bases from J, with 8 bases in between. Written as DNA, the CDR3 is TGCGCCAGCAGCCAAGAAGTTACACTGAACACTGAAGCTTTCTTT. This translates into CASSQEVTLNTEAFF.

The rearrangement uses TRBV5-1 and TRBJ1-1, with D hard to call. This CDR3 is built from 13 residues. In germline, CDR1 is SGHRS, CDR2 YFSETQ. The germline V and J ends were trimmed by 0 bases and 3 bases, with 6 bases remaining between them. The chain's CDR3 is CASSLERYTEAFF. CDR3 bases: TGCGCCAGCAGCTTGGAGCGATACACTGAAGCTTTCTTT.